Below are 24 T cell receptor beta chains sequenced from a single sample in a study of T cell responses to AZD1222 COVID-19 vaccine. Here immunoSEQ multiplex PCR was the method, and the copy in TCRdb shows in-frame clones only, minus some. Recorded for this sample: about 140,000 clones. Sequencing input: peripheral blood. These receptors came from an adult in good health.

J is TRBJ1-5 and V is TRBV19; 11 bases are shared with TRBD1. Germline CDR1 LNHDA, CDR2 SQIVND (reference sequence). J gave up 2 bases and V 4 bases, and 4 bases lay outside the gene matches. This CDR3 contains 16 residues. CDR3 DNA: TGTGCCAGTAGTACATGGACAGGGGGCGGCAATCAGCCCCAGCATTTT. Translating gives CASSTWTGGGNQPQHF. The full variable domain, in which reference TRBV19 and TRBJ1-5 provide the parts outside the CDR3, is DGGITQSPKYLFRKEGQNVTLSCEQNLNHDAMYWYRQDPGQGLRLIYYSQIVNDFQKGDIAEGYSVSREKKESFPLTVTSAQKNPTAFYLCASSTWTGGGNQPQHFGDGTRLSIL.

The V call is TRBV7-4, the J call TRBJ1-2, with 7 bases fitting TRBD1. The CDR3 is 15 amino acids. V lost 3 bases, J lost 7 bases, and 11 bases stayed unmatched. Germline V lookup: CDR1 SGHVT, CDR2 SQSDAQ. In DNA form, the CDR3 reads TGTGCCAGCAGCTTGGCCCCAACAGGGGTCCCTGGCTACACCTTC. Protein sequence: CASSLAPTGVPGYTF.

V and J are TRBV7-2 and TRBJ2-5, with TRBD2 matching over 12 bases. With 0 bases clipped from V and 7 bases from J, the junction kept 6 bases outside the gene matches. Germline V gene sequence: CDR1 SGHTA, CDR2 FQGNSA. The CDR3 has 16 amino acids. This CDR3 reads CASSLAASGGALTQYF. The CDR3 region has the DNA TGTGCCAGCAGCTTAGCAGCTAGCGGGGGGGCCTTGACCCAGTACTTC.

The V gene is TRBV15, the J gene TRBJ2-5, with 8 bases fitting TRBD1. The V segment lost 0 bases and the J segment 4 bases; nucleotides outside the gene matches: 19. The CDR3 covers 20 residues. Germline CDR1 and CDR2: LNHNV and YYDKDF (reference sequence). DNA of the CDR3: TGTGCCACCAGCAGAGATGCCACCGCCGCGGGCAGGGGGCCGGGAGAGACCCAGTACTTC. Its translation: CATSRDATAAGRGPGETQYF.

This chain uses TRBV7-6 with TRBJ1-5; 9 bases are shared with TRBD1. Germline lookup yields CDR1 SGHVS and CDR2 FNYEAQ. The CDR3 loop spans 15 amino acids. Trimming at V came to 5 bases and at J to 11 bases, leaving 13 bases not matched to a gene. CDR3 bases: TGTGCCAGCAGCCCGGGACAGGGCCCCAACGAAGCCCAGCATTTT. Protein: CASSPGQGPNEAQHF.

The chain combines TRBV5-4 with TRBJ1-1; D call uncertain. Trimming pared 1 base from V and 1 base from J, leaving 8 bases between. Germline V CDR1 and CDR2: SGHNT, YYREEE (reference sequence). This CDR3 comprises 14 residues. CDR3 coding DNA: TGTGCCAGCAGCTTGAAGGCAGCGAACACTGAAGCTTTCTTT. Protein: CASSLKAANTEAFF. Full variable domain (rest looked up from reference TRBV5-4 and TRBJ1-1): ETGVTQSPTHLIKTRGQQVTLRCSSQSGHNTVSWYQQALGQGPQFIFQYYREEENGRGNFPPRFSGLQFPNYSSELNVNALELDDSALYLCASSLKAANTEAFFGQGTRLTVV.

The rearrangement uses TRBV30 and TRBJ1-1; no clear D. Germline V lookup: CDR1 GTSNPN, CDR2 SVGIG (reference sequence). This CDR3 is 13 amino acids long. Deletions cut 2 bases from V and 0 bases from J, with 7 bases between. CDR3 loop: CAWSTHLNTEAFF. CDR3 nucleotides: TGTGCCTGGAGTACACACCTGAACACTGAAGCTTTCTTT.

V gene TRBV3-1 (or the pseudogene TRBV3-2) combines with J gene TRBJ2-7, with TRBD2 matching over 10 bases. With 4 bases clipped from V and 3 bases from J, the junction kept 6 bases outside the gene matches. Germline CDR1 LGHDT, CDR2 YNNKEL (reference sequence). The CDR3 covers 15 residues. CDR3 protein: CASSPTSGGVYEQYF. The CDR3, as DNA: TGTGCCAGCAGCCCAACCAGCGGGGGGGTCTACGAGCAGTACTTC.

The chain joins TRBV5-1 to TRBJ2-7; TRBD1 agrees at 7 bases. This CDR3 spans 15 amino acids. CDR1 and CDR2 from the germline V gene are SGHRS and YFSETQ. Unmatched junction bases numbered 13, after V lost 3 bases and J lost 7 bases. CDR3 sequence reads: CASSSRGLLAEEQYF. The CDR3 nucleotides are TGCGCCAGCAGCTCGAGGGGGCTTTTAGCCGAAGAGCAGTACTTC.

On this clone: This CDR3 is also generated by other DNA sequences in the sample. The J gene is TRBJ2-5, the V gene TRBV7-2, with unresolved D. Trimming removed 5 bases from V and 5 bases from J, with 15 bases in between. CDR1 and CDR2 from the germline V gene are SGHTA and FQGNSA. CDR3 length: 14 amino acids. The CDR3 loop reads CASSLGSVGETQYF. Here the CDR3 DNA reads TGTGCCAGCAGCCTCGGATCGGTGGGGGAGACCCAGTACTTC. Combining the CDR3 with reference TRBV7-2 and TRBJ2-5 gives the whole variable domain GAGVSQSPSNKVTEKGKDVELRCDPISGHTALYWYRQSLGQGLEFLIYFQGNSAPDKSGLPSDRFSAERTGGSVSTLTIQRTQQEDSAVYLCASSLGSVGETQYFGPGTRLLVL.

V usage is TRBV6-5 and J usage is TRBJ2-3; 12 positions agree with TRBD2. Trimming at V came to 6 bases and at J to 6 bases, leaving 7 bases not matched to a gene. The CDR3 has 15 residues. Germline CDR1 is MNHEY and CDR2 is SVGAGI. In DNA form, the CDR3 reads TGTGCCAGCAGGACGCCGGGACTAGCGGGTGATACGCAGTATTTT. Protein: CASRTPGLAGDTQYF.

V gene TRBV19 combines with J gene TRBJ1-1, with D unresolved. Germline V gene sequence: CDR1 LNHDA, CDR2 SQIVND (reference sequence). This CDR3 spans 12 amino acids. The germline V and J ends were trimmed by 2 bases and 1 base, with 2 bases remaining between them. CDR3 loop: CASSISNTEAFF. For the CDR3, the DNA is TGTGCCAGTAGTATATCGAACACTGAAGCTTTCTTT.

The chain combines TRBV6-4 with TRBJ1-1; no definite D call. The germline CDR1 and CDR2 sequences are MRHNA and SNTAGT. V was pared by 5 bases and J by 3 bases, with 16 bases between. The CDR3 covers 15 residues. The CDR3 region has the DNA TGTGCCAGCAGTAGAAATGACGATGGGGACACTGAAGCTTTCTTT. This sequence encodes CASSRNDDGDTEAFF.

The DNA for the CDR3 is TGTGCCAGCAGCCAACCGGGACAGGGAGATGGCTACACCTTC. Its translation is CASSQPGQGDGYTF. The chain carries TRBV3-1 (or the pseudogene TRBV3-2) and TRBJ1-2, with 9 bases matching TRBD1. The trim removed 2 bases at V and 6 bases at J, leaving 4 bases unmatched. This CDR3 has 14 amino acids. Germline lookup yields CDR1 LGHDT and CDR2 YNNKEL (reference sequence).

The chain links TRBV30 to TRBJ1-2; no definite D call. CDR3 length: 15 residues. In germline, CDR1 is GTSNPN, CDR2 SVGIG (reference sequence). V was clipped by 7 bases and J by 5 bases, with 23 bases between them. The CDR3 loop is CASTPGVISRYGYTF. In nucleotides, the CDR3 is TGTGCCTCGACACCGGGTGTAATTTCGAGGTATGGCTACACCTTC.

V usage is TRBV4-1 and J usage is TRBJ2-7; 11 bases align to TRBD1. In germline, CDR1 is MGHRA, CDR2 YSYEKL. V shed 4 bases and J 1 base; nucleotides not matched to a gene: 6. The CDR3 is 16 amino acids. CDR3 sequence reads: CASSLTGTGGSYEQYF. In DNA form, the CDR3 reads TGCGCCAGCAGCCTAACCGGGACAGGGGGGTCCTACGAGCAGTACTTC.

This sequence joins TRBV19 and TRBJ2-3; tentative D call: TRBD2 (6 bases). Trimming pared 5 bases from V and 2 bases from J, leaving 20 bases between. This CDR3 has 17 amino acids. Per the germline V gene, CDR1 is LNHDA and CDR2 is SQIVND (reference sequence). The CDR3 coding sequence is TGTGCCAGTAGTGGCCAAGGGACTTTCTCTCTCACAGATACGCAGTATTTT. As protein: CASSGQGTFSLTDTQYF.

This sequence joins TRBV28 and TRBJ2-5; tentatively, D is TRBD1 (6 bases). The length of the CDR3 is 18 residues. Per the germline V gene, CDR1 is MDHEN and CDR2 is SYDVKM. Deletions cut 5 bases from V and 5 bases from J, with 27 bases between. The CDR3 DNA is TGTGCCAGCAGTCTGAGTGGGGGCTCGGGATCAGTGAGGGAGACCCAGTACTTC. Amino acids: CASSLSGGSGSVRETQYF.

V usage is TRBV3-1 (or the pseudogene TRBV3-2) and J usage is TRBJ1-5; maybe TRBD1 (5 bases). The CDR3 length is 14 residues. Trimming removed 2 bases from V and 6 bases from J, with 11 bases in between. Germline V gives CDR1 LGHDT, CDR2 YNNKEL (reference sequence). DNA of the CDR3: TGTGCCAGCAGCCAAATGCTGGGGGGTCAGCCCCAGCATTTT. This encodes CASSQMLGGQPQHF.

The chain carries TRBV30 and TRBJ1-1, with 8 bases fitting TRBD1. Trimming removed 4 bases from V and 0 bases from J; junction bases left unmatched: 4. Germline CDR1 GTSNPN, CDR2 SVGIG (reference sequence). The length of the CDR3 is 14 residues. The CDR3 DNA sequence: TGTGCCTGGACTCCACAGGGGGTGAACACTGAAGCTTTCTTT. Encoded protein: CAWTPQGVNTEAFF.

The V and J genes are TRBV14 and TRBJ2-7; D uncertain. This CDR3 has 14 residues. Trimming cost V 1 base and J 2 bases, with 9 bases left between them. Germline V gene data show CDR1 as SGHDN and CDR2 as FVKESK. DNA of the CDR3: TGTGCCAGCAGCCAAGTAGGTGGGGCCTACGAGCAGTACTTC. Protein product: CASSQVGGAYEQYF.

The rearrangement links TRBV6-5 to TRBJ1-5; D unclear. CDR1 and CDR2 (germline): MNHEY, SVGAGI. This CDR3 spans 14 amino acids. The V end was cut by 5 bases, the J end by 0 bases, with 8 bases between. CDR3 nucleotide sequence: TGTGCCAGCAGTAGGTATGATAGCAATCAGCCCCAGCATTTT. This gives the protein CASSRYDSNQPQHF.

The CDR3 nucleotides are TGTGCCAGCAGTTATGGGACAGGGAGGATGGGCACTGAAGCTTTCTTT. Its protein product is CASSYGTGRMGTEAFF. The genes are TRBV6-5 and TRBJ1-1; 9 positions agree with TRBD1. V dropped 3 bases and J dropped 4; count of bases not matched to a gene: 9. This CDR3 has 16 residues. Looked up from germline, CDR1 is MNHEY and CDR2 is SVGAGI.

The chain employs TRBV6-1 and TRBJ2-1; D ambiguous. CDR1 and CDR2 (germline): MNHNS, SASEGT. Deletions cut 2 bases from V and 2 bases from J, with 13 bases between. This CDR3 spans 16 amino acids. The CDR3 sequence is CASSESPAHPYNEQFF. CDR3 nucleotide sequence: TGTGCCAGCAGTGAATCTCCGGCCCATCCCTACAATGAGCAGTTCTTC.